This is a list of T cell receptor beta chains from one sample in a study of CD8+ T cells in alopecia areata. TCRdb's copy holds only in-frame clones and misses some; the assay was immunoSEQ multiplex PCR. The table includes about 97,000 clones, 35% to 45% detected once. Input material: CD4+ T cells sorted from blood. The origin of the receptors is a human donor with alopecia areata. CDR3s include the opening cysteine and the closing phenylalanine or tryptophan. A D gene is named only where the DNA matches it firmly. Clone sizes are given selectively: once, few, many, or a class where the clone is expanded.

j_gene | d_gene | abundance | v_gene | CDR3aa | CDR3nt
TRBJ2-7 | - | few | TRBV2 | CASRDRSNAYEQYF | TGTGCCAGCAGGGATCGATCCAACGCCTACGAGCAGTACTTC
TRBJ2-7 | TRBD1 | - | TRBV29-1 | CSVDILGQGYEQYF | TGCAGCGTTGATATACTTGGACAGGGGTACGAGCAGTACTTC
TRBJ2-2 | TRBD1 | - | TRBV5-4 | CASSLGQGEFTGELFF | TGTGCCAGCAGCTTGGGACAGGGGGAATTCACCGGGGAGCTGTTTTTT
TRBJ2-3 | - | - | TRBV28 | CASSLGTDTQYF | TGTGCCAGCAGTTTGGGCACAGATACGCAGTATTTT
TRBJ2-5 | - | few | TRBV9 | CASSVGQSETQYF | TGTGCCAGCAGCGTAGGACAGAGCGAGACCCAGTACTTC
TRBJ1-3 | - | - | TRBV30 | CAWTRGSSGNTIYF | TGTGCCTGGACTCGGGGGTCCTCTGGAAACACCATATATTTT
TRBJ2-1 | TRBD2 | - | TRBV29-1 | CSVGLAMNEQFF | TGCAGCGTTGGACTAGCGATGAATGAGCAGTTCTTC
TRBJ1-4 | - | few | TRBV28 | CASSFLESGSEKLFF | TGTGCCAGCAGTTTTCTCGAATCGGGTAGTGAAAAACTGTTTTTT
TRBJ2-2 | - | few | TRBV7-2 | CAAGRANTGELFF | TGTGCCGCCGGCCGGGCGAACACCGGGGAGCTGTTTTTT
TRBJ1-2 | - | few | TRBV28 | CASSLRYRNYGYTF | TGTGCCAGCAGTTTAAGATACAGGAACTATGGCTACACCTTC
TRBJ2-3 | - | - | TRBV11-2 | CASSLVVYTQYF | TGTGCCAGCAGCTTAGTCGTATATACGCAGTATTTT
TRBJ1-5 | - | few | TRBV15 | CATSRLEKGPQHF | TGTGCCACCAGCAGACTAGAGAAGGGGCCCCAGCATTTT
TRBJ2-1 | TRBD2 | - | TRBV15 | CATSRDRSTGGRYNEQFF | TGTGCCACCAGCAGAGATCGGTCGACGGGGGGGAGATACAATGAGCAGTTCTTC
TRBJ2-2 | - | - | TRBV7-2 | CASSAEVPGATGELFF | TGTGCCAGCAGCGCAGAGGTCCCGGGGGCGACCGGGGAGCTGTTTTTT
TRBJ2-3 | - | - | TRBV6-4 | CASSYSRDGTDTQYF | TGTGCCAGCAGTTACTCTCGAGACGGCACAGATACGCAGTATTTT
TRBJ2-5 | - | - | TRBV5-1 | CASSLMTGVARETQYF | TGCGCCAGCAGCTTGATGACAGGAGTTGCGAGGGAGACCCAGTACTTC
TRBJ2-2 | - | - | TRBV29-1 | CSVNAGVHTGELFF | TGCAGCGTTAACGCAGGGGTCCACACCGGGGAGCTGTTTTTT
TRBJ2-3 | - | - | TRBV29-1 | CSYGFTDTQYF | TGCAGCTATGGATTCACAGATACGCAGTATTTT
TRBJ2-7 | TRBD1 | - | TRBV29-1 | CSVFTPDRGSYEQYF | TGCAGCGTCTTCACCCCGGACAGGGGCTCCTACGAGCAGTACTTC
TRBJ2-6 | - | - | TRBV5-1 | CASSSVIAGANVLTF | TGCGCCAGCAGCTCCGTAATAGCGGGGGCCAACGTCCTGACTTTC